These 18 T cell receptor beta chains were sequenced from one sample in a study of blood T cell repertoires in COVID-19. TCRdb's table, derived via immunoSEQ multiplex PCR, lists solely in-frame clones and lacks some. The sample has about 68,000 clones, roughly 85% seen once. The sequenced sample was peripheral blood. Receptor source: a man aged 30-40 years with acute or convalescent COVID-19.

The rearrangement uses TRBV30 and TRBJ2-7; D perhaps matches TRBD2 (6 bases). V lost 2 bases and J lost 2, with 13 bases in between. The germline CDR1 and CDR2 sequences are GTSNPN and SVGIG (reference sequence). CDR3 length equals 14 residues. The CDR3 DNA reads TGTGCCTGGAGTCGGGAGCCCCTCACCTACGAGCAGTACTTC. Amino acids: CAWSREPLTYEQYF. Drawing the rest from reference TRBV30 and TRBJ2-7, the complete variable domain is SQTIHQWPATLVQPVGSPLSLECTVEGTSNPNLYWYRQAAGRGLQLLFYSVGIGQISSEVPQNLSASRPQDRQFILSSKKLLLSDSGFYLCAWSREPLTYEQYFGPGTRLTVT.

The chain is built from TRBV4-2 and TRBJ2-2; 7 nucleotides match TRBD2. Trimming cost V 0 bases and J 6 bases; bases outside gene matches: 10. The CDR3 has 17 residues. Germline values: CDR1 LGHNA, CDR2 YNFKEQ. DNA for the CDR3: TGTGCCAGCAGCCAAGACCCCCGGGGGGAGGCGGCCGGGGAGCTGTTTTTT. It translates to CASSQDPRGEAAGELFF.

The chain combines TRBV9 with TRBJ2-7; the D is unclear. The length of the CDR3 is 12 residues. Germline V CDR1 and CDR2: SGDLS, YYNGEE. Trimming stripped 3 bases from V and 0 bases from J, with 4 bases between. Written as DNA, the CDR3 is TGTGCCAGCAGCGGCGGCTCCTACGAGCAGTACTTC. This encodes CASSGGSYEQYF.

The V and J genes are TRBV24-1 and TRBJ1-5, with D unclear. The ends were cut back, 7 bases at V and 1 base at J, with 10 bases in the middle. The CDR3 length is 14 residues. CDR1 is KGHDR, CDR2 SFDVKD, per germline. CDR3 bases: TGTGCCACCAGCAGCCTGGAGAGCAATCAGCCCCAGCATTTT. Encoded protein: CATSSLESNQPQHF.

J is TRBJ2-2 and V is TRBV7-2, with 7 bases matching TRBD2. Trimming cost V 5 bases and J 7 bases; bases outside gene matches: 4. Germline V CDR1 and CDR2: SGHTA, FQGNSA. The CDR3 sequence is 13 residues long. CDR3 region: CASSQSSGGELFF. The DNA of the CDR3 is TGTGCCAGCAGCCAGTCTAGCGGCGGGGAGCTGTTTTTT.

The rearrangement links TRBV6-1 to TRBJ2-1; weak D call: TRBD1 (5 bases). The germline CDR1 and CDR2 sequences are MNHNS and SASEGT. The V and J ends lost 1 base and 2 bases respectively, with 12 bases between them. The CDR3 is 16 amino acids. The CDR3 nucleotides read TGTGCCAGCAGTGAAGGGTGGGGCGGTGCCTACAATGAGCAGTTCTTC. This codes for CASSEGWGGAYNEQFF.

J is TRBJ2-7 and V is TRBV7-2; TRBD1 aligns across 8 bases. The CDR3 covers 14 residues. Unmatched junction bases numbered 3, after V lost 5 bases and J lost 0 bases. The germline gives CDR1 SGHTA, CDR2 FQGNSA. CDR3 nucleotide sequence: TGTGCCAGCAGCCGGGACAGGTACTCCTACGAGCAGTACTTC. Amino acids: CASSRDRYSYEQYF.

The rearrangement uses TRBV28 and TRBJ2-3, with 12 positions matching TRBD1. The germline CDR1 and CDR2 sequences are MDHEN and SYDVKM. V lost 5 bases and J lost 6; bases outside the gene matches: 9. This CDR3 contains 16 residues. DNA for the CDR3: TGTGCCAGCAGTCCGTTGGGACAGGGGGCATCGGATACGCAGTATTTT. It is translated as CASSPLGQGASDTQYF. Based on the CDR3 plus reference TRBV28 and TRBJ2-3, the full variable domain is DVKVTQSSRYLVKRTGEKVFLECVQDMDHENMFWYRQDPGLGLRLIYFSYDVKMKEKGDIPEGYSVSREKKERFSLILESASTNQTSMYLCASSPLGQGASDTQYFGPGTRLTVL.

J is TRBJ2-1 and V is TRBV18; tentatively, D is TRBD1 (5 bases). CDR3 size: 12 residues. Looked up from germline, CDR1 is KGHSH and CDR2 is LQKENI. The V end was cut by 3 bases, the J end by 7 bases, with 7 bases between. This chain's CDR3 is CASSPQGNEQFF. CDR3 coding DNA: TGTGCCAGCTCACCTCAGGGAAATGAGCAGTTCTTC.

The chain couples TRBV7-3 to TRBJ2-7; no clear D gene. CDR3 length equals 13 residues. Trimming shortened V by 4 bases and J by 4 bases, and 11 bases separated the two germline ends. The germline V gene encodes CDR1 SGHTA and CDR2 FQGTGA. Written as DNA, the CDR3 is TGTGCCAGCAGCTCGAGAACCCCTTACGAGCAGTACTTC. Its protein product is CASSSRTPYEQYF.

In this sample, this clone turned up once. The V and J genes are TRBV15 and TRBJ2-2; weak D call: TRBD2 (6 bases). Germline values: CDR1 LNHNV, CDR2 YYDKDF (reference sequence). This CDR3 has 14 amino acids. V lost 6 bases and J lost 3, with 11 bases in between. CDR3 sequence (DNA): TGTGCCACCAGACCCCCGGGGGACACCGGGGAGCTGTTTTTT. Protein sequence: CATRPPGDTGELFF. Full variable domain (remainder filled in from reference TRBV15 and TRBJ2-2): DAMVIQNPRYQVTQFGKPVTLSCSQTLNHNVMYWYQQKSSQAPKLLFHYYDKDFNNEADTPDNFQSRRPNTSFCFLDIRSPGLGDTAMYLCATRPPGDTGELFFGEGSRLTVL.

This clone was found once. The chain uses TRBV7-6 and TRBJ2-5; D remains unclear. The V and J ends lost 2 bases and 5 bases respectively, with 6 bases between them. Germline V lookup: CDR1 SGHVS, CDR2 FNYEAQ. The length of the CDR3 is 12 residues. The CDR3 reads CASSLMRETQYF. The CDR3 bases are TGTGCCAGCAGCTTAATGCGGGAGACCCAGTACTTC.

J is TRBJ2-7 and V is TRBV7-9; TRBD2 aligns across 8 bases. Germline loops: CDR1 SEHNR, CDR2 FQNEAQ (reference sequence). V lost 5 bases, J lost 5 bases, and 5 bases stayed unmatched. The CDR3 totals 13 residues. CDR3 sequence (DNA): TGTGCCAGCAGCCCGGGGGGGGCCAACGAGCAGTACTTC. Its protein product is CASSPGGANEQYF.

The chain carries TRBV28 and TRBJ2-2; D possibly corresponds to TRBD1 (5 bases). From germline, CDR1 is MDHEN and CDR2 SYDVKM. The CDR3 consists of 14 residues. Trimming took off 6 bases at V and 3 bases at J, with 11 bases between the two ends. As DNA, the CDR3 is TGTGCCAGCAGATTACAGGTCTACACCGGGGAGCTGTTTTTT. Protein sequence: CASRLQVYTGELFF.

J is TRBJ2-3 and V is TRBV7-9; no firm D call. V was clipped by 1 base and J by 0 bases, with 2 bases between them. Per the germline V gene, CDR1 is SEHNR and CDR2 is FQNEAQ (reference sequence). CDR3 length: 13 residues. The CDR3 loop is CASSLVSTDTQYF. CDR3 coding DNA: TGTGCCAGCAGCTTAGTAAGCACAGATACGCAGTATTTT.

The V call is TRBV28, the J call TRBJ1-5, with D uncertain. The germline V gene has CDR1 MDHEN and CDR2 SYDVKM. V lost 6 bases and J 6 bases, leaving 6 bases between the germline ends. This CDR3 contains 11 residues. The DNA of the CDR3 is TGTGCCAGCAGCACGGTTCAGCCCCAGCATTTT. Its translation: CASSTVQPQHF. Full variable domain (remainder filled in from reference TRBV28 and TRBJ1-5): DVKVTQSSRYLVKRTGEKVFLECVQDMDHENMFWYRQDPGLGLRLIYFSYDVKMKEKGDIPEGYSVSREKKERFSLILESASTNQTSMYLCASSTVQPQHFGDGTRLSIL.

V gene TRBV14 combines with J gene TRBJ2-7; TRBD2 might be the D (6 bases). This CDR3 region has 13 residues. V dropped 7 bases and J dropped 2 bases, with 12 bases sitting between them. CDR1 and CDR2 from the germline V gene are SGHDN and FVKESK. The CDR3 reads CASKEPGAYEQYF. CDR3 coding DNA: TGTGCCAGCAAAGAGCCGGGAGCCTACGAGCAGTACTTC.

The V gene is TRBV14, the J gene TRBJ2-1; D gene uncertain. CDR1 is SGHDN and CDR2 is FVKESK in the germline V gene. Trimming cost V 5 bases and J 10 bases, with 12 bases left between them. The CDR3 extends over 12 amino acids. For the CDR3, the DNA is TGTGCCAGCAGCTTTGTCCCGTCGGAGCAGTTCTTC. Translated, it gives CASSFVPSEQFF.